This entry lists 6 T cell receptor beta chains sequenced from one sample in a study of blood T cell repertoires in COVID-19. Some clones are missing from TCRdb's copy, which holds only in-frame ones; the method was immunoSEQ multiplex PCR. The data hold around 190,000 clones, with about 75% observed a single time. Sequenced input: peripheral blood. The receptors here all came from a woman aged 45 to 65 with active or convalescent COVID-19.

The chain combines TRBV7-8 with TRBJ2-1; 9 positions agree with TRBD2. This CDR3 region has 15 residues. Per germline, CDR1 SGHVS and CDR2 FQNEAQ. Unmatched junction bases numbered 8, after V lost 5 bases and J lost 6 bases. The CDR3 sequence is CASSPTSGYLNEQFF. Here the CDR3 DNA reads TGTGCCAGCAGCCCGACTAGCGGATACCTCAATGAGCAGTTCTTC.

The CDR3 bases are TGTGCCAGCAGTGACCGGGACAGGGGGCAGCACACCTTC. As protein: CASSDRDRGQHTF. This chain connects TRBV6-1 to TRBJ1-2; 12 positions match TRBD1. V dropped 3 bases and J dropped 12; count of bases not matched to a gene: 5. This CDR3 comprises 13 residues. Germline CDR1 is MNHNS and CDR2 is SASEGT.

Written as DNA, the CDR3 is TGTGCCAGCAGCGTAGACAGTAACTATGGCTACACCTTC. Amino acid sequence: CASSVDSNYGYTF. The J gene is TRBJ1-2, the V gene TRBV9; the D is unclear. The CDR3 contains 13 residues. V was pared by 0 bases and J by 1 base, with 4 bases between. In germline, CDR1 is SGDLS, CDR2 YYNGEE.

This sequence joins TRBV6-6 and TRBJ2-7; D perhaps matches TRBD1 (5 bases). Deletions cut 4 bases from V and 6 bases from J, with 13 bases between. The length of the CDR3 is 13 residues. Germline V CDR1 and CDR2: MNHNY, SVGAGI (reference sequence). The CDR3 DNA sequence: TGTGCCAGCAGTTCTCGTTCTCAGGGCGAGCAGTACTTC. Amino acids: CASSSRSQGEQYF.

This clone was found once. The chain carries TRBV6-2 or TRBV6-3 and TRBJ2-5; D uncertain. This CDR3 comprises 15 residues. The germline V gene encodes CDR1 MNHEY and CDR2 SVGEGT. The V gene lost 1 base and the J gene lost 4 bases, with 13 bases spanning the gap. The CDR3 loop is CASSYLAARGETQYF. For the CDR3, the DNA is TGTGCCAGCAGTTACTTGGCGGCCAGAGGAGAGACCCAGTACTTC.

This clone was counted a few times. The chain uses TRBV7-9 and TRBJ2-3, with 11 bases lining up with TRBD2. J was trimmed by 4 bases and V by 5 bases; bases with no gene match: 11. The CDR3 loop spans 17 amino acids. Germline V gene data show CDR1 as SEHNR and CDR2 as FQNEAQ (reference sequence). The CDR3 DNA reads TGTGCCAGCAGCCCTCGGATGGTAGCGGGAGGGCCAGATACGCAGTATTTT. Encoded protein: CASSPRMVAGGPDTQYF. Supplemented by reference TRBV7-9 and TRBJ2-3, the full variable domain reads DTGVSQNPRHKITKRGQNVTFRCDPISEHNRLYWYRQTLGQGPEFLTYFQNEAQLEKSRLLSDRFSAERPKGSFSTLEIQRTEQGDSAMYLCASSPRMVAGGPDTQYFGPGTRLTVL.